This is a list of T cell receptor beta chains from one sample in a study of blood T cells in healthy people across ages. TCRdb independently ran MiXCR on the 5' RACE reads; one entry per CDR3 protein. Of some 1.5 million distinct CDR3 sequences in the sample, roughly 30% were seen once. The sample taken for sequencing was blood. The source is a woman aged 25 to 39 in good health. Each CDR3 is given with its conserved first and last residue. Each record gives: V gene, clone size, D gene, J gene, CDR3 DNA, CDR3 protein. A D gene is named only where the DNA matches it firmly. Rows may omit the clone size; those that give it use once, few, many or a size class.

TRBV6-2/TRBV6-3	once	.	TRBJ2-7	TGTGCCAGCAGCGACTCAAACAGGGATCTGTACTTC	CASSDSNRDLYF
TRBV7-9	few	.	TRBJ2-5	TGTGCCAGCAGCAGAACGGGGCGGGGTGAAACGGAGACCCAGTACTTC	CASSRTGRGETETQYF
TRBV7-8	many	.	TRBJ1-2	TGTGCCAGCAGCTCTCAGACCTACTATGGCTACACCTTC	CASSSQTYYGYTF
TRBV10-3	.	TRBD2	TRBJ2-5	TGTGCCATCAGTGCTCCGACCGGGACTAGCGCGTCCAATGGGCAGTACTTC	CAISAPTGTSASNGQYF
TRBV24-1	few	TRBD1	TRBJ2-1	TGTGCCACCAGTGATTCCGGACAGGGACGTGCTGAGCAGTTCTTC	CATSDSGQGRAEQFF
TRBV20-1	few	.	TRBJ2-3	TGCAGTGCACACAGGCCTAGCACAGATACGCAGTATTTT	CSAHRPSTDTQYF
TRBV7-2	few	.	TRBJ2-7	TGTGCCAGCAGCTTAGGCAGGCAGTCCTTCTACGAGCAGTACTTC	CASSLGRQSFYEQYF
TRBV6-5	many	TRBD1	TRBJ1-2	TGTGCCAGCAGTTACCAGGGGACAGGGGTGGATGGCTACACCTTC	CASSYQGTGVDGYTF
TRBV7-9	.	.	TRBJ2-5	TGTGCCAGCAGCTTATTGCAGAACCTTTATGAGACCCAGTACTTC	CASSLLQNLYETQYF
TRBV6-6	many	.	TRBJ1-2	TGTGCCAGCAGACCCGCCGGGACATACTATGGCTACACCTTC	CASRPAGTYYGYTF
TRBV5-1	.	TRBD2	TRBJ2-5	TGCGCCAGCACCGCTGTAGCGGGGGGAGGAGAGACCCAGTACTTC	CASTAVAGGGETQYF
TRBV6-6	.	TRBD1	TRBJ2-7	TGTGCCAGCAGTCCCCGGGACAGGGGGCCTGAGCAGTACTTC	CASSPRDRGPEQYF
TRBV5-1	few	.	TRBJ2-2	TGCGCCAGCAGCTTGGAGGACACCGGGGAGCTGTTTTTT	CASSLEDTGELFF
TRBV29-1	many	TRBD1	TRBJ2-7	TGCAGCGTTTTGAGGCAGGGGGACTACGAGCAGTACTTC	CSVLRQGDYEQYF
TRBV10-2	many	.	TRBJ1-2	TGCGCCAGCAGTTCGGACGGATCCTACGATGGCTACACCTTC	CASSSDGSYDGYTF
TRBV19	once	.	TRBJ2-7	TGTGCCAGTGGTCCGGCAGGGGCCTACGAGCAGTACTTC	CASGPAGAYEQYF
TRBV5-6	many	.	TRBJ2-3	TGTGCCAGCAGCTCCCCACTCCCGACAGGATCGCAGTATTTT	CASSSPLPTGSQYF
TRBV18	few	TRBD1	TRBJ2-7	TGTGCCAGCTCAGGGACAGGGTCAAGGAACGAGCAGTACTTC	CASSGTGSRNEQYF
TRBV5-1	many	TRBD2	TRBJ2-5	TGTGCCAGCAGCGCGGGAGGAGGAGAGACCCAGTACTTC	CASSAGGGETQYF
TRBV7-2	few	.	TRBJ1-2	TGTGCCAGCATCTCTAACTATGGCTACACCTTC	CASISNYGYTF
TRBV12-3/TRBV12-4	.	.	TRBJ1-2	TGTGCCAGCAGTTTTTCCAGGCATGGCTACACCTTC	CASSFSRHGYTF
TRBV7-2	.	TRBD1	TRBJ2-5	TGTGCCAGCAGCTTGACAGGGGATGGAGAGACCCAGTACTTC	CASSLTGDGETQYF
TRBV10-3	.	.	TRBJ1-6	TGTGCCATCAGGGACAGTGGCAATTCACCCCTCCACTTT	CAIRDSGNSPLHF
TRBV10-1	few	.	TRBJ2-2	TGCGCCAGCAGTCCGGGGTCGAACACCGGGGAGCTGTTTTTT	CASSPGSNTGELFF